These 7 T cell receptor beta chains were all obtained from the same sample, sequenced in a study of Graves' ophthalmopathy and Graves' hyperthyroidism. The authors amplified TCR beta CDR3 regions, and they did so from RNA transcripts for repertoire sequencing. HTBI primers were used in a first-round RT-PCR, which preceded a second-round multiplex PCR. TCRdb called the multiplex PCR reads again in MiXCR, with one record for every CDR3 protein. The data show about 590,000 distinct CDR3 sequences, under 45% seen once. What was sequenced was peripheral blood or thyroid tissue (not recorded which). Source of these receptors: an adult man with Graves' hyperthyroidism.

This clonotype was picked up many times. CDR3 sequence: CAISEGTGGDEQYF. The CDR3 DNA follows: TGTGCCATCAGTGAAGGGACAGGGGGCGACGAGCAGTACTTC. J is TRBJ2-7 and V is TRBV10-3; 12 positions match TRBD1. Germline loops: CDR1 ENHRY, CDR2 SYGVKD. This CDR3 region has 14 residues. V lost 3 bases, J lost 5 bases, and 2 bases stayed unmatched.

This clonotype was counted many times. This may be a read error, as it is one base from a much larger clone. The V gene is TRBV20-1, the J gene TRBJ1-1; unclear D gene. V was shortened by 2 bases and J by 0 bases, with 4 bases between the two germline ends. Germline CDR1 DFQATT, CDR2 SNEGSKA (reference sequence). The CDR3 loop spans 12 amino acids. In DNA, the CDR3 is TGCAGTGCTAGATTCGTGAACACTGAAGCTTTCTTT. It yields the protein CSARFVNTEAFF.

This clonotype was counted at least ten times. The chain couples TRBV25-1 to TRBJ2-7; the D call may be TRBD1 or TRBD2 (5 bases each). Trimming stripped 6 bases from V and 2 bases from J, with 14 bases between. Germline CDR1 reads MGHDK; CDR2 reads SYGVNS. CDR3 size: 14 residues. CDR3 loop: CASRPPGPTYEQYF. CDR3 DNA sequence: TGTGCCAGCAGACCTCCGGGACCTACCTACGAGCAGTACTTC.

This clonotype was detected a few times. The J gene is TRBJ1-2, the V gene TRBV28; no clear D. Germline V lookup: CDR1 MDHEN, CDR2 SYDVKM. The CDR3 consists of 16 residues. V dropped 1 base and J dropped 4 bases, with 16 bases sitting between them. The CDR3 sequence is CASSLLQASSSYGYTF. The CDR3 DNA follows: TGTGCCAGCAGTTTATTGCAGGCGTCCTCGAGCTATGGCTACACCTTC.

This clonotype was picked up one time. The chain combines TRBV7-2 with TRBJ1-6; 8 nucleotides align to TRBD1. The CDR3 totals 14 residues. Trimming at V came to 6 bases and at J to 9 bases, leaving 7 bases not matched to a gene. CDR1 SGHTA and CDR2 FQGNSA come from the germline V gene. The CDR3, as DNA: TGTGCCAGCAGGTCCCGGGACAGGCGTTCACCCCTCCACTTT. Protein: CASRSRDRRSPLHF.

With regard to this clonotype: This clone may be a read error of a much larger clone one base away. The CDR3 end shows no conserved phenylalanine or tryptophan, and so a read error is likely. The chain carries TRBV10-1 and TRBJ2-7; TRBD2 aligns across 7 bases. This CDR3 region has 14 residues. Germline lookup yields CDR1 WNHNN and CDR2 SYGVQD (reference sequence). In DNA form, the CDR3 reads TGTGCCAGCAGTGATACGGGGGGACCCTACGAGCAGTACCTC. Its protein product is CASSDTGGPYEQYL.

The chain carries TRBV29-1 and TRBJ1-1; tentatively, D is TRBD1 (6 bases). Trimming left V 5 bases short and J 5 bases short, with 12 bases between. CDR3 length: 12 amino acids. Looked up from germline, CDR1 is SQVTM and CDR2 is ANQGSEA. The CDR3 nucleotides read TGCAGCGTTTCGACAGGTGGTACTGAAGCTTTCTTT. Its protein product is CSVSTGGTEAFF.